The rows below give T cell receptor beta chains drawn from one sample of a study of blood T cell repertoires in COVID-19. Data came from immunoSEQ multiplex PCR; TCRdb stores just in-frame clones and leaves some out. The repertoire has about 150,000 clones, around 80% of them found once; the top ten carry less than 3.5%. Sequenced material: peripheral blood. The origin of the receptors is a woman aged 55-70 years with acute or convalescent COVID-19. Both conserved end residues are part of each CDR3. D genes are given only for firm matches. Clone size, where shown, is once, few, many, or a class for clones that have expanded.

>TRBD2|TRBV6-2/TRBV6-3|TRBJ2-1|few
TGTGCCAGCAGTAAAGGACTAGCGGGGGTTAGCTCCTACAATGAGCAGTTCTTC
CASSKGLAGVSSYNEQFF
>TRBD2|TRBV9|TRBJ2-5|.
TGTGCCAGCAGCGTAGCTGGACTAGCGGGGAATGGCCAAGAGACCCAGTACTTC
CASSVAGLAGNGQETQYF
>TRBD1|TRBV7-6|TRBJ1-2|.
TGTGCCAGCGGCGGACAGGGACGCTATGGGGATGGCTACACCTTC
CASGGQGRYGDGYTF
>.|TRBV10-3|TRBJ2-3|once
TGTGCCATCAGTGGGGTAGGGGCCAGCACAGATACGCAGTATTTT
CAISGVGASTDTQYF
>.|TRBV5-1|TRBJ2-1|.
TGCGCCAGCAGCTTGGGGGAGACTAGGCTGGATGAGCAGTTCTTC
CASSLGETRLDEQFF
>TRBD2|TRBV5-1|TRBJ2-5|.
TGCGCCAGCAGCTTGCTTGGACTAGCGGGGGGGCGTCAAGAGACCCAGTACTTC
CASSLLGLAGGRQETQYF
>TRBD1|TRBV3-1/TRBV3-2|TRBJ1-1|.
TGTGCCAGCAGCCAAGATAGGACAGGGGGGACTGAAGCTTTCTTT
CASSQDRTGGTEAFF
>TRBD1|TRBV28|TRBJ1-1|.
TGTGCCAGCAGCAGGGACAGGGTGACTGAAGCTTTCTTT
CASSRDRVTEAFF
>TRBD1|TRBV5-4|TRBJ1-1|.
TGTGCCAGCAGCCCGACTTTAGACAGGGCGACTGAAGCTTTCTTT
CASSPTLDRATEAFF
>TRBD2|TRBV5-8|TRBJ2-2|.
TGTGCCAGCAGCCGGGGACTAGCGGGGGGATCCGGGGAGCTGTTTTTT
CASSRGLAGGSGELFF
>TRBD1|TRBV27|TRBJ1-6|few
TGTGCCAGCAGTTTAAAGCCTAGGACAGGGGGTAATTCACCCCTCCACTTT
CASSLKPRTGGNSPLHF
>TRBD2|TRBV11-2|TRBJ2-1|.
TGTGCCAGCAGCATTCGAAGAGCGGGGGGGTACAATGAGCAGTTCTTC
CASSIRRAGGYNEQFF
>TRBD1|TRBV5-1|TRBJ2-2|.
TGCGCCAGCAGCTCGACAGGGTCCACCGGGGAGCTGTTTTTT
CASSSTGSTGELFF
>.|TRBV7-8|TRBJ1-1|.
TGTGCCAGCAGCTTAAGGCGGACAATGAACACTGAAGCTTTCTTT
CASSLRRTMNTEAFF
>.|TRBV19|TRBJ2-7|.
TGTGCCAGTAGTCCCTGGACTGAGACCTACGAGCAGTACTTC
CASSPWTETYEQYF
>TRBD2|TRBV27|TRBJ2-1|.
TGTGCCAGCAGCCCCTTTAGCGGGGGTAATGAGCAGTTCTTC
CASSPFSGGNEQFF
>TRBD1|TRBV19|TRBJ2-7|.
TGTGCCAGTACCCCGACAGGGATCCCCTACGAGCAGTACTTC
CASTPTGIPYEQYF
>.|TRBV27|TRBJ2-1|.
TGTGCCAGCAGTCCCCCGCCAGGTCCCTCCTACAATGAGCAGTTCTTC
CASSPPPGPSYNEQFF
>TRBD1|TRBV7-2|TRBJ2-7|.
TGTGCCAGCAGCCCCGGAAGGGGGCGCGACCACGAGCAGTACTTC
CASSPGRGRDHEQYF
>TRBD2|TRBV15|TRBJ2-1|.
TGTGCCACCAGCAGGGGACTAGCGGGGGGCCAGGCGGCAACGAATGAGCAGTTCTTC
CATSRGLAGGQAATNEQFF
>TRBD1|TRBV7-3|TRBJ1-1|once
TGTGCCAGCAGCCCCACCGGGACAGCCAGTGGAGCTTTCTTT
CASSPTGTASGAFF
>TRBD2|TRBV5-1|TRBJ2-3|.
TGCGCCAGCAGCTTGGTTGCGGGGGAGGGAGATACGCAGTATTTT
CASSLVAGEGDTQYF
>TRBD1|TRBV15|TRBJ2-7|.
TGTGCCACCAGCAGAGTGGGACAGGGCTACGAGCAGTACTTC
CATSRVGQGYEQYF
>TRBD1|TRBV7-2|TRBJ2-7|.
TGTGCCAGCAGCTTAGTCCCCAGGCAGGGGGCAATGGAGCAGTACTTC
CASSLVPRQGAMEQYF
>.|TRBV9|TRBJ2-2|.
TGTGCCAGCAGCAATACCGGCGGGGAGCTGTTTTTT
CASSNTGGELFF